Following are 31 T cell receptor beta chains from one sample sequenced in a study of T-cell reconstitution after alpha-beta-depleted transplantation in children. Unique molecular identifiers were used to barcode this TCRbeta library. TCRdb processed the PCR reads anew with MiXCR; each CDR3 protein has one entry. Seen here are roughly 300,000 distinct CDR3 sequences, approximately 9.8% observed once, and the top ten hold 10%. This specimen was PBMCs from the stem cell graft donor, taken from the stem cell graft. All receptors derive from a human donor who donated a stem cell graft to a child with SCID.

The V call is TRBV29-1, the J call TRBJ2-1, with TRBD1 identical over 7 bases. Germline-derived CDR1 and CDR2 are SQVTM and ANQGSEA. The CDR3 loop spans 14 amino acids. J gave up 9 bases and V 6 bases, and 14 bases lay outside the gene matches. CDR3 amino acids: CSVRQGVVLGEQFF. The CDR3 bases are TGCAGCGTACGACAGGGTGTAGTACTTGGTGAGCAGTTCTTC.

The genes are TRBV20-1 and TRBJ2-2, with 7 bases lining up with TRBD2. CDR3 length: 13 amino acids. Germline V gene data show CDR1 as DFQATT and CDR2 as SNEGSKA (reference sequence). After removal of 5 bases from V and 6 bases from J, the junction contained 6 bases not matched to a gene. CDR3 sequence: CSAPGLGSGELFF. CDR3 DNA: TGCAGTGCTCCAGGACTAGGGTCCGGGGAGCTGTTTTTT.

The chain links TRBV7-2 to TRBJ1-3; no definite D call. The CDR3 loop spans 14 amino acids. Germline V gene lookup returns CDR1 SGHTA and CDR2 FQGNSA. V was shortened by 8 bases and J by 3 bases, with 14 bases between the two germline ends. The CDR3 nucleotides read TGTGCCAGCCAAGCTTTGGGAAATGGAAACACCATATATTTT. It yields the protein CASQALGNGNTIYF.

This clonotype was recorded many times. CDR3 in DNA: TGCGCCAGCAGCTATAGCGGGGGGGCCGTGGATGAGCAGTTCTTC. The encoded protein is CASSYSGGAVDEQFF. The chain links TRBV5-1 to TRBJ2-1, with TRBD2 matching 11 bases. Germline trimming cut 3 bases from V and 8 bases from J; bases unmatched to any gene: 7. CDR1 and CDR2 (germline): SGHRS, YFSETQ. The CDR3 is made up of 15 amino acids.

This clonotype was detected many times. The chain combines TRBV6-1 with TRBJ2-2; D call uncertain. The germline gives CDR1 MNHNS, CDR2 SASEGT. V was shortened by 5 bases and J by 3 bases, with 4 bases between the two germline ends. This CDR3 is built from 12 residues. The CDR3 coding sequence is TGTGCCAGCAGTACCCACACCGGGGAGCTGTTTTTT. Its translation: CASSTHTGELFF.

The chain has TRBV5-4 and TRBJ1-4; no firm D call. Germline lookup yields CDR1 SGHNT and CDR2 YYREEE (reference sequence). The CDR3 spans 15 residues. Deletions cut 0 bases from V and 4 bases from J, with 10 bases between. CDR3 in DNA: TGTGCCAGCAGCTTGGCGGGTTCGGGTAATGAAAAACTGTTTTTT. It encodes CASSLAGSGNEKLFF.

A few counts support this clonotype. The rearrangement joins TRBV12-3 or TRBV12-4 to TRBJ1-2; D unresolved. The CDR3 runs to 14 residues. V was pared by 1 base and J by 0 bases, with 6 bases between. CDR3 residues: CASSLGGSNYGYTF. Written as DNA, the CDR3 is TGTGCCAGCAGTTTAGGCGGCTCTAACTATGGCTACACCTTC.

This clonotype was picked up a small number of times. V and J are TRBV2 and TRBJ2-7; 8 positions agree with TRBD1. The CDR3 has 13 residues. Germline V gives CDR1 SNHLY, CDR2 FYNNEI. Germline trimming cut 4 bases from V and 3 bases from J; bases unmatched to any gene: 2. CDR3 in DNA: TGTGCCAGCAGTGGGGACAGGAACTACGAGCAGTACTTC. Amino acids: CASSGDRNYEQYF.

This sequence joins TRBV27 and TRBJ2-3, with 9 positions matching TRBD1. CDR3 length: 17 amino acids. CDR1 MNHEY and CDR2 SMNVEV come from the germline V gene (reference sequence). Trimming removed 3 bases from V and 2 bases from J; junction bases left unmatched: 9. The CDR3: CASSFISLQGATDTQYF. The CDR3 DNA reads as TGTGCCAGCAGTTTTATCTCGCTACAGGGGGCCACAGATACGCAGTATTTT.

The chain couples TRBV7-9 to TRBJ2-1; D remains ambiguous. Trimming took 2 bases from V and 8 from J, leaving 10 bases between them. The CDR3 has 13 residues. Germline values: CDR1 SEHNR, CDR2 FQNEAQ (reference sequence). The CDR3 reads CASSLRVQDEQFF. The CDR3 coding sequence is TGTGCCAGCAGCTTAAGGGTCCAGGATGAGCAGTTCTTC.

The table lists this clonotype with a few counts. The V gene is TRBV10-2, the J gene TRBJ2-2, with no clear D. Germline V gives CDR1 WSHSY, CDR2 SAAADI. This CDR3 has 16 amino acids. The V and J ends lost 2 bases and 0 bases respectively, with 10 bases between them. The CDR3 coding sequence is TGCGCCAGCAGTGAGGTTCGGTATTCGAACACCGGGGAGCTGTTTTTT. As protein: CASSEVRYSNTGELFF.

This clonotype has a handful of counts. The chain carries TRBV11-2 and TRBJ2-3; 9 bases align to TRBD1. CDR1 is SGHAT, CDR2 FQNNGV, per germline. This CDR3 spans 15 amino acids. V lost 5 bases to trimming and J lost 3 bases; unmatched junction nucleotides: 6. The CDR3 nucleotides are TGTGCCAGCAGCACCGGACAGGGGAGGACAGATACGCAGTATTTT. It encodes CASSTGQGRTDTQYF.

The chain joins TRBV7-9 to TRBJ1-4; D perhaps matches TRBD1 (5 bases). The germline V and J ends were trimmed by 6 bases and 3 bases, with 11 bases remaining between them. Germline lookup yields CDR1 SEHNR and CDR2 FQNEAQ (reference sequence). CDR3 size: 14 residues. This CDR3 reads CASSQGTSNEKLFF. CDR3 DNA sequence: TGTGCCAGCAGTCAAGGGACTTCTAATGAAAAACTGTTTTTT.

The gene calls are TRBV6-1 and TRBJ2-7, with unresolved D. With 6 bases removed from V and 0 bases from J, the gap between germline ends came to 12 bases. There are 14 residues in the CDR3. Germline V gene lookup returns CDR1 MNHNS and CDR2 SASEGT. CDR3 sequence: CASSTSRYSYEQYF. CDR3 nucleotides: TGTGCCAGCAGCACATCCCGGTACTCCTACGAGCAGTACTTC.

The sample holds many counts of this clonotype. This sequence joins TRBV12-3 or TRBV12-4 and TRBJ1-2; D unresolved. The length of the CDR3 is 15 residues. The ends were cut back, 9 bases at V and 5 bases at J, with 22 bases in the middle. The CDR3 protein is CASSAFRTDPYGYTF. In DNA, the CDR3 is TGTGCCAGTTCTGCTTTTAGGACCGATCCATATGGCTACACCTTC.

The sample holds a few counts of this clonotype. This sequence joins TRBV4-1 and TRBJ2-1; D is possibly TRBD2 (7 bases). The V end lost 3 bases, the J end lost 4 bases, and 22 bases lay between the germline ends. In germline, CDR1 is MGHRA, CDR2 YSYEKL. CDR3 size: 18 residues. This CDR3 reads CASSHEFGGANRYNEQFF. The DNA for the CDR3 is TGCGCCAGCAGCCACGAGTTTGGGGGGGCGAACAGATACAATGAGCAGTTCTTC.

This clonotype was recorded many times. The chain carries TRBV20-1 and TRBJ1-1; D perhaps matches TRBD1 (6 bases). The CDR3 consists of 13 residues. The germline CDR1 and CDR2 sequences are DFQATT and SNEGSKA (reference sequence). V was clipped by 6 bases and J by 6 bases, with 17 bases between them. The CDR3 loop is CSAYLLGGAEAFF. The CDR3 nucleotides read TGCAGTGCGTATCTTCTAGGGGGGGCTGAAGCTTTCTTT.

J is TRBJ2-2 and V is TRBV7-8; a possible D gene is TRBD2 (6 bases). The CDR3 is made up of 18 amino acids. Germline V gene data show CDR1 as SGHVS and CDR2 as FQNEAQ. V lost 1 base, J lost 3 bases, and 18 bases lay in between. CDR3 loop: CASSLDPSDWTDTGELFF. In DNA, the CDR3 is TGTGCCAGCAGCTTAGACCCTAGCGACTGGACGGACACCGGGGAGCTGTTTTTT.

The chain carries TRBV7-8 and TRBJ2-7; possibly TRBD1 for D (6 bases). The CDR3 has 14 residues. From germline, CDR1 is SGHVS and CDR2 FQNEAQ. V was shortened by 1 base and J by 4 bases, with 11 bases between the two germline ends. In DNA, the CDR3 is TGTGCCAGCAGCTTAGGCAGGGGCGTATACGAGCAGTACTTC. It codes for CASSLGRGVYEQYF.

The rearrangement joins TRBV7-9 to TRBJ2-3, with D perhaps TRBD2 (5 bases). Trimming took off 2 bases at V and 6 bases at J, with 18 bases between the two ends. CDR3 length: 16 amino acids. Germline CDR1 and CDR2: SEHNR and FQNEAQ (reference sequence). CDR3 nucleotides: TGTGCCAGCAGCTTATCTGGTCACCCCGCGGGTGATACGCAGTATTTT. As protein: CASSLSGHPAGDTQYF.

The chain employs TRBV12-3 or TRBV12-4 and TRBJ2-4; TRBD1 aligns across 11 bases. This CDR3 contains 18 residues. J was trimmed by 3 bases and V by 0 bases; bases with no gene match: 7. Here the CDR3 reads CASSLAISGTGGKNIQYF. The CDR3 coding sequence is TGTGCCAGCAGTTTAGCCATAAGCGGGACAGGGGGCAAAAACATTCAGTACTTC.

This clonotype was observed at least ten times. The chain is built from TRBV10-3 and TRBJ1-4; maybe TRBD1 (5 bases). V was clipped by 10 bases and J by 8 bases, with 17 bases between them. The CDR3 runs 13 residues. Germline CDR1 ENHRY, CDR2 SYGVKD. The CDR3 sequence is CATKDRDGEKLFF. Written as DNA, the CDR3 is TGTGCCACCAAGGACCGGGACGGGGAAAAACTGTTTTTT.

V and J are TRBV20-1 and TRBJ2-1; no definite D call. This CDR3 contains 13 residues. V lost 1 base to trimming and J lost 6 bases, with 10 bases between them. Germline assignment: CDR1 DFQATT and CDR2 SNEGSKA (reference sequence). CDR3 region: CSARGSSFNEQFF. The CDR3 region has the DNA TGCAGTGCTAGAGGTTCCTCATTCAATGAGCAGTTCTTC.

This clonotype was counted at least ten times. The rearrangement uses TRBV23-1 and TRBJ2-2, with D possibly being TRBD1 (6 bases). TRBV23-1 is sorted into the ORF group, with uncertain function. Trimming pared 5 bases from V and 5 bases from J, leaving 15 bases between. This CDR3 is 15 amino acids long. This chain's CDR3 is CASSSTGFETGELFF. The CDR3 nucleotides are TGCGCCAGCAGTTCGACAGGCTTCGAGACCGGGGAGCTGTTTTTT.

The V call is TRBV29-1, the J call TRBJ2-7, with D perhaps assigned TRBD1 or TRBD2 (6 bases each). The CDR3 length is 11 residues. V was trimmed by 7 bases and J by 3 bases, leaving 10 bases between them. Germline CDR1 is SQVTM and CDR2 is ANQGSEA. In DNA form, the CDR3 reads TGCAGCGCCGGGGGCCACTACGAGCAGTACTTC. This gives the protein CSAGGHYEQYF.

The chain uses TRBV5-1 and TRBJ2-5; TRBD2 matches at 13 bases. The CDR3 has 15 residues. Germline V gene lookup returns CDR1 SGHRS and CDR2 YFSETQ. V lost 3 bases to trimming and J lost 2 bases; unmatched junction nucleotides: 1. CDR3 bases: TGCGCCAGCAGCTCGGGACTAGCGGGACAAGAGACCCAGTACTTC. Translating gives CASSSGLAGQETQYF.

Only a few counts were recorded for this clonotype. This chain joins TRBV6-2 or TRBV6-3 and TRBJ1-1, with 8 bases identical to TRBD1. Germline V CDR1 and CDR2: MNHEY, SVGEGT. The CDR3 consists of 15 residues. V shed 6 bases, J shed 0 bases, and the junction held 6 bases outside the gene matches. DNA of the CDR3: TGTGCCAGCAGAAAAGACAGGGGCATGAACACTGAAGCTTTCTTT. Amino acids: CASRKDRGMNTEAFF.

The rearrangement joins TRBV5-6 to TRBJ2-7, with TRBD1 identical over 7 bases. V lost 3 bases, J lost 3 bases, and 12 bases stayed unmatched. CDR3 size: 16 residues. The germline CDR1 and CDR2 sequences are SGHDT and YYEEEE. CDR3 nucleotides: TGTGCCAGCAGCTCGCCCCTAACAGGGGAGCTCTACGAGCAGTACTTC. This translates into CASSSPLTGELYEQYF.

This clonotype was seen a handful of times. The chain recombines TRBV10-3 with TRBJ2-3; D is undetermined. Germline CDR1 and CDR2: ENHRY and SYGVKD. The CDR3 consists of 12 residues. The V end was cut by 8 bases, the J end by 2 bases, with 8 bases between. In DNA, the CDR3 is TGTGCCATCGCCCCGTCCACAGATACGCAGTATTTT. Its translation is CAIAPSTDTQYF.

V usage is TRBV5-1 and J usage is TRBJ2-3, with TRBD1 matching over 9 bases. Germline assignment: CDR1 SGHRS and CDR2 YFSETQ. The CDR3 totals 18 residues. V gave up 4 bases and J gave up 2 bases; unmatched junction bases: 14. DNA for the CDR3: TGCGCCAGCAGCCGCGGACAGGGGCAAAAGGGAAACACAGATACGCAGTATTTT. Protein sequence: CASSRGQGQKGNTDTQYF.

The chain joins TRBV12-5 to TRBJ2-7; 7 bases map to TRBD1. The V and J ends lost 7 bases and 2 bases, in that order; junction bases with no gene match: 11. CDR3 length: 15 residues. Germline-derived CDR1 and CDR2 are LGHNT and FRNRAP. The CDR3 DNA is TGTGCTAGTGCTCCAGACAGGGTCGGCGCCTACGAGCAGTACTTC. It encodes CASAPDRVGAYEQYF.